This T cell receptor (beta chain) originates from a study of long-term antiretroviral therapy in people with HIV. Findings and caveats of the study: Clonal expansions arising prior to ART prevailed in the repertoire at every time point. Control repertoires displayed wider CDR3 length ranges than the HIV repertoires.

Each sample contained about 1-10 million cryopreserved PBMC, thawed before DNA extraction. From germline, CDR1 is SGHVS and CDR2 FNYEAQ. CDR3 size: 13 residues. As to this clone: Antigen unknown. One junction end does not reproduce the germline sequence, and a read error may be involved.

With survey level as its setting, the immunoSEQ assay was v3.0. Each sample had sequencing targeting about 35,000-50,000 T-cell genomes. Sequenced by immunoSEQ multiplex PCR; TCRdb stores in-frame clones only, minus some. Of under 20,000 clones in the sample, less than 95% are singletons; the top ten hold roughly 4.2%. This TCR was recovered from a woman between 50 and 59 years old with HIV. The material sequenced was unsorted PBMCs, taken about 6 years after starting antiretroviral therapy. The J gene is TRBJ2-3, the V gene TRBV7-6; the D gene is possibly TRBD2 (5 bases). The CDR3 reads CASSLSPEGPALF. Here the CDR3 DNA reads TGTGCCAGCAGCTTAAGTCCAGAGGGCCCCGCACTATTT.